This TCR beta chain was sequenced for a study of Tregs in tolerant kidney transplant recipients. Germline V gives CDR1 MNHNS, CDR2 SASEGT. V was pared by 7 bases and J by 1 base, with 12 bases between. CDR3 length: 14 amino acids. The assay was immunoSEQ multiplex PCR, and TCRdb's table has in-frame clones only and misses some. The sample lists tens of thousands of clones, around nine tenths seen once, with roughly 4.7% in the top ten. By share, this clone counts as large. Material: CD8+ T cells from blood. The sequence derives from a human donor in good health. This chain links TRBV6-1 with TRBJ2-3; weak D call: TRBD1 (5 bases). The CDR3 nucleotides are TGTGCCAGCACCGCGTTACAGGGCACAGATACGCAGTATTTT. This codes for CASTALQGTDTQYF.